These 2 T cell receptor beta chains came from one sample sequenced in a study of OX40 agonist ivuxolimab in advanced cancers. Data came from immunoSEQ multiplex PCR; TCRdb stores just in-frame clones and leaves some out. The sample has 75,000 to 90,000 clones, 90% to 95% seen once. Sequenced here: CD4+ or CD8+ T cells sorted from blood, sampled in a trial of the OX40 agonist ivuxolimab. The origin of the receptors is an adult with an advanced solid tumor such as melanoma, head and neck, liver or kidney cancer.

CDR3 in amino acids: CASSQDQGISEAFF. Written as DNA, the CDR3 is TGCGCCAGCAGCCAAGATCAGGGGATCAGTGAAGCTTTCTTT. The chain uses TRBV4-1 and TRBJ1-1; the D gene is possibly TRBD1 (6 bases). The V gene's germline CDR1 is MGHRA and CDR2 YSYEKL. The CDR3 runs to 14 residues. Deletions cut 0 bases from V and 7 bases from J, with 12 bases between.

This clone was counted once. The genes are TRBV4-3 and TRBJ1-4; TRBD1 is a possible D gene (5 bases). This CDR3 is 17 amino acids long. Deletions cut 1 base from V and 6 bases from J, with 18 bases between. The germline gives CDR1 LGHNA, CDR2 YSLEER. The CDR3 here is CASSQGSGWGGDEKLFF. The CDR3 DNA reads as TGCGCCAGCAGCCAAGGCTCAGGTTGGGGGGGAGATGAAAAACTGTTTTTT.